This T cell receptor (beta chain) derives from a study of beta chain features in type 1 diabetes. Reverse transcription of all isolated RNA meant that expressed TCRB transcripts were sequenced. Only in-frame clones appear in the TCRdb table, and some are missing; sequencing was by immunoSEQ multiplex PCR. Here the sample spans hundreds of thousands of clones, more than 13% being singletons. This clone was observed a few times. Its matching antigen is unknown. Study-wide results and caveats: Patients with Type 1 diabetes showed moderately but significantly shorter TCRB CDR3s in all four CD4+ subsets.

Trimming left V 1 base short and J 3 bases short, with 9 bases between. Germline assignment: CDR1 SGHTA and CDR2 FQGNSA. The CDR3 contains 14 residues. Averaging around 120 mL, one heparinised blood draw came from each individual donor. Sequencing was performed on naive CD4+ T cells from blood. The source is a man between 18 and 29 years old with type 1 diabetes. The J gene is TRBJ2-5, the V gene TRBV7-2, with D perhaps TRBD2 (5 bases). The CDR3 nucleotides read TGTGCCAGCAGCTTAGTGGCTAGCAAAGAGACCCAGTACTTC. The encoded protein is CASSLVASKETQYF.